A single sample gave rise to the 12 T cell receptor beta chains below, sequenced in a study of shared clonotypes between healthy human individuals. This table comes from immunoSEQ multiplex PCR, and its TCRdb copy is limited to in-frame clones, with some not included. Among approximately 1.4 million clones, around 98% were seen once, and the ten largest hold about 0.4%. Sequenced sample: naive CD4+ T cells sorted from blood. Subset specified: CD45RA+ positively selected. The origin of the receptors is a man aged 30 to 39 in good health.

The rearrangement joins TRBV7-8 to TRBJ1-5; tentative D call: TRBD1 (6 bases). The V end lost 7 bases, the J end lost 2 bases, and 12 bases lay between the germline ends. The germline CDR1 and CDR2 sequences are SGHVS and FQNEAQ. The CDR3 has 14 amino acids. The CDR3 DNA reads as TGTGCCAGCACAGGGGCTAGGGGCAATCAGCCCCAGCATTTT. It encodes CASTGARGNQPQHF.

This chain links TRBV5-1 with TRBJ2-2, with 10 bases lining up with TRBD2. The CDR3 consists of 17 residues. V shed 2 bases and J 5 bases; nucleotides not matched to a gene: 9. Germline CDR1 reads SGHRS; CDR2 reads YFSETQ. CDR3 in DNA: TGCGCCAGCAGCTTAAGGGTAGCGGGAGGTGGAACCGGGGAGCTGTTTTTT. Translating it yields CASSLRVAGGGTGELFF.

The chain joins TRBV6-5 to TRBJ1-5; D unresolved. The CDR3 sequence is 15 residues long. V was shortened by 0 bases and J by 3 bases, with 9 bases between the two germline ends. Germline V gene lookup returns CDR1 MNHEY and CDR2 SVGAGI. The CDR3 region is CASSYSVPLNQPQHF. CDR3 DNA sequence: TGTGCCAGCAGTTACTCAGTCCCCCTCAATCAGCCCCAGCATTTT.

The chain uses TRBV18 and TRBJ1-2; 8 bases map to TRBD1. Germline CDR1 and CDR2: KGHSH and LQKENI. The J segment lost 6 bases and the V segment lost 3 bases, leaving 18 bases of the junction unmatched. CDR3 length equals 18 residues. The CDR3 here is CASSPTGQGAAGSDGYTF. The CDR3 DNA sequence: TGTGCCAGCTCACCCACTGGCCAGGGGGCCGCAGGATCGGATGGCTACACCTTC. The complete variable domain, with remaining parts taken from reference TRBV18 and TRBJ1-2, reads NAGVMQNPRHLVRRRGQEARLRCSPMKGHSHVYWYRQLPEEGLKFMVYLQKENIIDESGMPKERFSAEFPKEGPSILRIQQVVRGDSAAYFCASSPTGQGAAGSDGYTFGSGTRLTVV.

In nucleotides, the CDR3 is TGTGCCACCAGCAGAGTAAGAACAGGGGCAACTAATGAAAAACTGTTTTTT. The encoded protein is CATSRVRTGATNEKLFF. This rearrangement joins TRBV15 to TRBJ1-4; 7 positions match TRBD1. With V trimmed by 1 base and J by 0 bases, 5 bases remained unmatched. The CDR3 consists of 17 residues. The germline V gene has CDR1 LNHNV and CDR2 YYDKDF (reference sequence).

This clone was found once. V usage is TRBV4-1 and J usage is TRBJ2-1, with D possibly being TRBD2 (5 bases). The germline V and J ends were trimmed by 1 base and 2 bases, with 6 bases remaining between them. Germline lookup yields CDR1 MGHRA and CDR2 YSYEKL. The CDR3 covers 14 residues. The CDR3 sequence: CASSQGGTYNEQFF. Written as DNA, the CDR3 is TGCGCCAGCAGCCAAGGAGGGACCTACAATGAGCAGTTCTTC.

V and J are TRBV27 and TRBJ2-7; D unresolved. This CDR3 region has 13 residues. V was shortened by 3 bases and J by 2 bases, with 8 bases between the two germline ends. The germline CDR1 and CDR2 sequences are MNHEY and SMNVEV (reference sequence). CDR3 residues: CASSFQSPYEQYF. The CDR3 nucleotides read TGTGCCAGCAGTTTCCAGTCTCCCTACGAGCAGTACTTC.

Details on this clone: The same CDR3 arises from other DNA sequences in this sample as well. This chain joins TRBV4-2 and TRBJ2-1, with D possibly being TRBD2 (6 bases). This CDR3 comprises 13 residues. CDR1 and CDR2 (germline): LGHNA, YNFKEQ. V gave up 1 base and J gave up 10 bases, with 11 bases separating them. DNA for the CDR3: TGTGCCAGCAGCCAAGTAAGGGGAGGAGAGCAGTTCTTC. Its protein is CASSQVRGGEQFF.

This clone was recorded once. The chain is built from TRBV5-4 and TRBJ1-1; no definite D call. Trimming shortened V by 4 bases and J by 1 base, and 8 bases separated the two germline ends. Germline CDR1 reads SGHNT; CDR2 reads YYREEE (reference sequence). The CDR3 is 13 residues long. The CDR3 DNA reads as TGTGCCAGCAGCCGCGTCGAGAACACTGAAGCTTTCTTT. Amino acid sequence: CASSRVENTEAFF.

V and J are TRBV13 and TRBJ2-7; D is ambiguous. The length of the CDR3 is 15 residues. V lost 5 bases, J lost 5 bases, and 19 bases lay in between. Germline CDR1 and CDR2: PRHDT and FYEKMQ (reference sequence). The CDR3 sequence is CASSPRTSWTNEQYF. CDR3 nucleotides: TGTGCCAGCAGCCCCAGGACGAGTTGGACCAACGAGCAGTACTTC.

This chain connects TRBV5-6 to TRBJ2-7; possible D gene TRBD1, 6 bases. The CDR3 is 16 residues long. CDR1 is SGHDT and CDR2 is YYEEEE in the germline V gene. The V gene lost 4 bases and the J gene lost 4 bases, with 21 bases spanning the gap. The CDR3 region has the DNA TGTGCCAGCAGCCCCACCGGGACACCGACCCCTTACGAGCAGTACTTC. Protein: CASSPTGTPTPYEQYF.

The chain is built from TRBV28 and TRBJ2-1; perhaps D is TRBD1 or TRBD2 (6 bases each). Germline CDR1 is MDHEN and CDR2 is SYDVKM. V was cut by 2 bases and J by 5 bases, with 16 bases left in between. CDR3 length: 16 residues. This CDR3 is CASSLTGAQKDNEQFF. Here the CDR3 DNA reads TGTGCCAGCAGTTTAACGGGGGCTCAAAAAGACAATGAGCAGTTCTTC.